This TCR beta chain was obtained from a study of T cells in localized non-small cell lung cancer. Study results and caveats: Appearances in adjacent lung were noted for a median 57 of the top 100 tumor clones. Investigators sequenced only a single tumor region, leaving heterogeneity possible. Uninvolved neighboring lung showed the greatest T cell clonality, exceeding tumor.

TCRdb's table, derived via immunoSEQ multiplex PCR, lists solely in-frame clones and lacks some. This table holds approximately 46,000 clones, 81% found once. In the case of this clone: Its matching antigen is unknown.

The V and J ends lost 4 bases and 4 bases, in that order; junction bases with no gene match: 11. The germline V gene encodes CDR1 LNHDA and CDR2 SQIVND (reference sequence). The CDR3 runs 19 residues. The material was peripheral blood mononuclear cells, obtained before any cancer treatment. The clonotype originates from a man between 35 and 75 years old with stage III lung adenocarcinoma. The rearrangement uses TRBV19 and TRBJ2-3; 16 bases align to TRBD2. CDR3 nucleotides: TGTGCCAGTAGTACGTCGGGACTAGCGGGGGGGGTCCCCGCAGATACGCAGTATTTT. Residues: CASSTSGLAGGVPADTQYF.